The clone carrying this T cell receptor beta chain showed up many times. The target antigen is unknown. This entry comes from a study of T cells in Graves' hyperthyroidism and ophthalmopathy. For the study at large: At initial diagnosis, before any treatment had begun, peripheral blood was obtained. General study findings and limits: Blood also carried most thyroid clonotypes expanded above 0.001.

V was cut by 3 bases and J by 3 bases, with 5 bases left in between. The CDR3 runs 12 residues. The CDR3 regions of TCR beta were amplified from RNA transcripts. Using the HTBI primer set, a first-round RT-PCR was run on the TCR CDR3. TCRdb redid the calling of the multiplex PCR reads with MiXCR, one entry per CDR3 protein. There are about 300,000 distinct CDR3 sequences in the sample; roughly 15% occur only once, and 7.9% lies in the top ten. Recently diagnosed hyperthyroidism of less than 2 months' duration affected patients aged 18 to 65. Thyroid ultrasound and orbital computed tomography, with clinical symptoms and serum thyroxine and TRAb, informed diagnoses.

This clonotype was obtained from a woman in her thirties or forties with Graves' hyperthyroidism. Sequencing used blood. This sequence joins TRBV12-3 or TRBV12-4 and TRBJ1-1; no reliable D call. CDR3 sequence reads: CASSFRYTEAFF. CDR3 bases: TGTGCCAGCAGTTTCAGGTACACTGAAGCTTTCTTT.